This T cell receptor beta chain was documented in a study of cytomegalovirus exposure and HLA in healthy donors. Between the trimmed V and J ends, which lost 3 bases and 0 bases, there was a span of 12 bases. This CDR3 contains 15 residues. The germline CDR1 and CDR2 sequences are SEHNR and FQNEAQ (reference sequence). Worth noting for this clone: Antigen specificity is unknown.

The study, taken as a whole, reports: With high specificity and sensitivity, the classifier reportedly diagnosed cytomegalovirus status.

Clones were sequenced by immunoSEQ multiplex PCR, and TCRdb holds only the in-frame ones, with some missing. The sample contains about 200,000 clones, around 87% of which appear only once. What was sequenced was PBMCs. The chain employs TRBV7-9 and TRBJ2-7, with a weak D call TRBD1 (5 bases). The clonotype comes from a woman aged 18-29 years in good health and CMV-seropositive. In DNA form, the CDR3 reads TGTGCCAGCAGCTTCGGAAAGGGGATCTCCTACGAGCAGTACTTC. It is translated as CASSFGKGISYEQYF.